A single sample is the source of the 9 T cell receptor beta chains below, sequenced in a study of blood T cell repertoires in COVID-19. Data came from immunoSEQ multiplex PCR; TCRdb stores just in-frame clones and leaves some out. Counted here are roughly 150,000 clones, around 90% occurring once; the ten biggest clones make up approximately 4%. The sample consisted of PBMCs or T cells enriched from blood (not recorded which). The source of these receptors is a woman aged 40 to 50 who had been exposed to COVID-19.

The genes are TRBV2 and TRBJ2-2, with D perhaps TRBD1 (6 bases). CDR3 length: 14 amino acids. The V end was cut by 6 bases, the J end by 4 bases, with 12 bases between. CDR1 is SNHLY, CDR2 FYNNEI, per germline. CDR3 amino acids: CASSGQTGTGELFF. For the CDR3, the DNA is TGTGCCAGCAGCGGACAGACGGGCACCGGGGAGCTGTTTTTT.

This chain joins TRBV5-8 and TRBJ2-3; 13 nucleotides match TRBD2. The CDR3 totals 15 residues. With 4 bases clipped from V and 5 bases from J, the junction kept 4 bases outside the gene matches. Germline values: CDR1 SGHTS, CDR2 YDEGEE. This chain's CDR3 is CASSQGLAGVDTQYF. The DNA of the CDR3 is TGTGCCAGCAGCCAAGGACTAGCGGGAGTAGATACGCAGTATTTT.

This chain links TRBV19 with TRBJ1-2; D is ambiguous. Germline V CDR1 and CDR2: LNHDA, SQIVND (reference sequence). This CDR3 is 12 amino acids long. The V end lost 0 bases, the J end lost 11 bases, and 10 bases lay between the germline ends. The CDR3 DNA follows: TGTGCCAGTAGTATAGATCTCGGGTTGTACACCTTC. Its translation is CASSIDLGLYTF.

This rearrangement joins TRBV18 to TRBJ1-6; D unclear. Germline V lookup: CDR1 KGHSH, CDR2 LQKENI. V was clipped by 3 bases and J by 0 bases, with 15 bases between them. The CDR3 runs to 18 residues. CDR3 bases: TGTGCCAGCTCACCGCGGGATCCGTCGGGCTCCTATAATTCACCCCTCCACTTT. Translating gives CASSPRDPSGSYNSPLHF.

The CDR3 DNA reads TGCGCCAGCAGCCAAGATAGGGGGGGAAATGAGCAGTTCTTC. Its translation: CASSQDRGGNEQFF. The J gene is TRBJ2-1, the V gene TRBV4-1; perhaps TRBD2 as D (7 bases). CDR3 size: 14 residues. In germline, CDR1 is MGHRA, CDR2 YSYEKL. Deletions cut 0 bases from V and 7 bases from J, with 10 bases between.

J is TRBJ1-5 and V is TRBV3-1 (or the pseudogene TRBV3-2); D ambiguous. The CDR3 extends over 15 amino acids. Germline V CDR1 and CDR2: LGHDT, YNNKEL (reference sequence). Trimming shortened V by 1 base and J by 0 bases, and 7 bases separated the two germline ends. The CDR3 is CASSQGAGSNQPQHF. CDR3 nucleotides: TGTGCCAGCAGCCAAGGGGCAGGTAGCAATCAGCCCCAGCATTTT.

V and J are TRBV27 and TRBJ1-1; 12 positions match TRBD1. The CDR3 has 16 amino acids. Per the germline V gene, CDR1 is MNHEY and CDR2 is SMNVEV (reference sequence). V was pared by 4 bases and J by 0 bases, with 3 bases of the junction left unmatched. The CDR3 nucleotides read TGTGCCAGCAGTTGGGACAGGGGGCTTATGAACACTGAAGCTTTCTTT. It yields the protein CASSWDRGLMNTEAFF.

The chain joins TRBV1 to TRBJ2-5; the DNA was not used to check the table's D call, TRBD2. TRBV1 is tagged as a pseudogene. This CDR3 has 19 residues. CDR3 loop: CTSSHSLLDAAMFQETQYF. CDR3 nucleotide sequence: TGCACCAGCAGCCACTCTCTGCTAGATGCCGCAATGTTCCAAGAGACCCAGTACTTC.

This clone occurred once. The chain carries TRBV7-8 and TRBJ2-2; perhaps TRBD2 as D (5 bases). Trimming left V 5 bases short and J 4 bases short, with 17 bases between. The CDR3 sequence is 16 residues long. CDR1 and CDR2 from the germline V gene are SGHVS and FQNEAQ. The CDR3 bases are TGTGCCAGCAGCCCAAGAGGACTGGGAACCACCGGGGAGCTGTTTTTT. It translates to CASSPRGLGTTGELFF.